The present T cell receptor (beta chain) was sequenced within a study of T cells expressing NK-cell markers. Looked up from germline, CDR1 is SQVTM and CDR2 is ANQGSEA. The CDR3 is 14 amino acids. TCRdb reprocessed the 5' RACE reads and reports one entry per CDR3 protein, with no DNA. The sample table includes around 550,000 distinct CDR3 sequences. The sequence derives from a man between 18 and 35 years old in good health. The sample consisted of blood T cells: a sorted CD56 or NKG2C T cell subset, CD4+ or CD8+ T cells, or bulk PBMC T cells (not recorded which). The chain carries TRBV29-1 and TRBJ2-2; the D call from TCRdb, TRBD1, cannot be confirmed without DNA. CDR3 loop: CSVEATGAGGELFF.